This is a list of T cell receptor beta chains from one sample in a study of blood T cell repertoires in COVID-19. Clones were read by immunoSEQ multiplex PCR, and TCRdb kept only the in-frame ones, dropping some. Seen here are some 41,000 clones, less than 85% observed once, and the top ten hold less than 5%. The sequencing input was peripheral blood. All receptors derive from a woman aged 70 to 79 with acute or convalescent COVID-19. The CDR3 runs from the conserved cysteine through the conserved F or W. D genes are given only for firm matches. A clone size is listed for some rows: how often the clone was seen (once, few, many), or a class if it is expanded.

V gene	clone size	J gene	D gene	CDR3 protein	CDR3 DNA
TRBV10-3	once	TRBJ2-7	TRBD1	CAISPGTGFEQYF	TGTGCCATCAGTCCCGGGACAGGGTTCGAGCAGTACTTC
TRBV20-1	once	TRBJ1-2	TRBD1	CSASTRGHGYTF	TGCAGTGCTAGTACCAGGGGGCATGGCTACACCTTC
TRBV28	NA	TRBJ2-3	TRBD2	CASSFTGLAGGTDTQYF	TGTGCCAGCAGTTTTACGGGACTAGCGGGAGGCACAGATACGCAGTATTTT
TRBV11-2	NA	TRBJ2-2	NA	CASSSDNGELFF	TGTGCCAGCAGCTCCGACAACGGGGAGCTGTTTTTT
TRBV19	NA	TRBJ1-2	NA	CASRLTPDYGYTF	TGTGCCAGTAGGCTGACACCCGACTATGGCTACACCTTC
TRBV7-3	NA	TRBJ2-1	TRBD2	CASSLTGLAGSDEQFF	TGTGCCAGCAGCTTAACCGGGCTAGCGGGTAGTGATGAGCAGTTCTTC
TRBV3-1/TRBV3-2	NA	TRBJ1-2	NA	CASSHPTGLGARSFGYTF	TGTGCCAGCAGCCACCCGACAGGTTTGGGCGCCCGGTCGTTTGGCTACACCTTC
TRBV12-3/TRBV12-4	NA	TRBJ1-5	NA	CASSRTDNQPQHF	TGTGCCAGCTCACGGACAGACAATCAGCCCCAGCATTTT
TRBV7-2	NA	TRBJ2-5	NA	CASSPTWETQYF	TGTGCCAGCAGCCCCACATGGGAGACCCAGTACTTC
TRBV19	NA	TRBJ1-2	NA	CASSRGGSYGYTF	TGTGCCAGCTCACGGGGGGGATCCTATGGCTACACCTTC
TRBV5-1	NA	TRBJ2-5	TRBD1	CASSVSGTDQETQYF	TGCGCCAGCAGCGTTTCCGGGACAGATCAAGAGACCCAGTACTTC
TRBV2	NA	TRBJ2-7	TRBD2	CASSGLAGVGEQYF	TGTGCCAGCAGTGGACTAGCGGGAGTGGGGGAGCAGTACTTC
TRBV6-5	NA	TRBJ2-2	NA	CASTPEGSGELFF	TGTGCCAGCACCCCAGAGGGATCGGGGGAGCTGTTTTTT
TRBV11-2	NA	TRBJ2-3	NA	CASSLAEVPYTDTQYF	TGTGCCAGCAGCTTAGCTGAAGTCCCCTACACAGATACGCAGTATTTT
TRBV5-1	NA	TRBJ1-3	NA	CASSPTISGNTIYF	TGCGCCAGCAGCCCGACAATCTCTGGAAACACCATATATTTT
TRBV4-2	NA	TRBJ2-1	TRBD2	CASSQERTGAGSYNEQFF	TGTGCCAGCAGCCAAGAAAGGACGGGAGCGGGGTCCTACAATGAGCAGTTCTTC
TRBV7-2	NA	TRBJ1-4	NA	CASSLAGPRGGRTGVEKLFF	TGTGCCAGCAGCTTAGCTGGTCCGCGTGGCGGCAGAACGGGGGTTGAAAAACTGTTTTTT
TRBV5-1	NA	TRBJ2-7	TRBD1	CASSNRQGAGQGEQYF	TGCGCCAGCAGCAACCGACAGGGGGCCGGGCAAGGCGAGCAGTACTTC
TRBV19	NA	TRBJ2-5	TRBD1	CASIGPTDRVVETQYF	TGTGCCAGTATAGGCCCCACGGACAGGGTCGTCGAGACCCAGTACTTC
TRBV10-2	NA	TRBJ2-1	NA	CASSDWGGTAAYNEQFF	TGCGCCAGCAGTGACTGGGGCGGGACAGCGGCCTACAATGAGCAGTTCTTC
TRBV18	NA	TRBJ2-7	TRBD1	CASSVAFSGTGGYEQYF	TGTGCCAGCTCCGTAGCCTTTTCCGGGACAGGGGGGTACGAGCAGTACTTC